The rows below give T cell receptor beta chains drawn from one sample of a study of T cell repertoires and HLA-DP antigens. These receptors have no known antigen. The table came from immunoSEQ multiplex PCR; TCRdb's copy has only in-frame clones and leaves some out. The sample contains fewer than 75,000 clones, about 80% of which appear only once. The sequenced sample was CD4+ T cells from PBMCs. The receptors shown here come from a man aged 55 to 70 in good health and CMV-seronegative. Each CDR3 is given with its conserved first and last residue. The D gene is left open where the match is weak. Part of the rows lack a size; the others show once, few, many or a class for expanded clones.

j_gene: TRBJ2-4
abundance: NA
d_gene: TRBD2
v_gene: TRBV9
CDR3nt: TGTGCCAGCAGCGCCGGGACTACCTCCGAGTACATTCAGTACTTC
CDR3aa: CASSAGTTSEYIQYF

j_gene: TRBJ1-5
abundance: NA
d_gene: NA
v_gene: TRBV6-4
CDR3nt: TGTGCCAGCAGTGAAGGGAGCAATCAGCCCCAGCATTTT
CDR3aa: CASSEGSNQPQHF

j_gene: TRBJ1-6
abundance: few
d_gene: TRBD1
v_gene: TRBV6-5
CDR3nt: TGTGCCAGCGGCGGGACAGCTAATTCGCCCCTCCACTTT
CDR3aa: CASGGTANSPLHF

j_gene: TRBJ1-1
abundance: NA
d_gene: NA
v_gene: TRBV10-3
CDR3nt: TGTGCCATCAGCCGGGACGGAGACACTGAAGCTTTCTTT
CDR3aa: CAISRDGDTEAFF

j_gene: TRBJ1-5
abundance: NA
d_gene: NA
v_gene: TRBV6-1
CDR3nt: TGTGCCAGCCGTCCTTCTGGGTTTCAGCCCCAGCATTTT
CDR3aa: CASRPSGFQPQHF

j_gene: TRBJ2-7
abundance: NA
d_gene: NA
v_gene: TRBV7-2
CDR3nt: TGTGCCAGCAGCACCCCACCTTACGAGCAGTACTTC
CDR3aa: CASSTPPYEQYF

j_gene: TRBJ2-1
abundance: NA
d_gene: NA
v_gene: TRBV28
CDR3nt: TGTGCCAGCAGTTTACTTGTGGGTGAGCAGTTCTTC
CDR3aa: CASSLLVGEQFF

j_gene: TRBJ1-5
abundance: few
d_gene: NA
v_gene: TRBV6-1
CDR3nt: TGTGCCAGCAGTGTGGTCCAGGACAGTCAGCCCCAGCATTTT
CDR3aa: CASSVVQDSQPQHF

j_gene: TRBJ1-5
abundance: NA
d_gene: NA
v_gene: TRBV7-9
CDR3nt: TGTGCCAGCAGCTATCCGGGAAAAAATCAGCCCCAGCATTTT
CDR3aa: CASSYPGKNQPQHF

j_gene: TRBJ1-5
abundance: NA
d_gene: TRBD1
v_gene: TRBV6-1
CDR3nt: TGTGCCAGCAAGCCCGGGACAGTTGCTGGGGCCCAGCATTTT
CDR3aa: CASKPGTVAGAQHF

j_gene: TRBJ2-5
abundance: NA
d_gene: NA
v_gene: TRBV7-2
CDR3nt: TGTGCCAGCAGCTTAGTAGGGGGCCAAGAGACCCAGTACTTC
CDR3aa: CASSLVGGQETQYF

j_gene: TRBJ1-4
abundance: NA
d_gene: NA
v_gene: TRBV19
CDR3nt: TGTGCCAGTAGCCTCACAGACGCAACTAATGAAAAACTGTTTTTT
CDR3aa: CASSLTDATNEKLFF

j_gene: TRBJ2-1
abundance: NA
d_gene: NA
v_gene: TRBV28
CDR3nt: TGTGCCAGCACCGATGACAGGTACAATGAGCAGTTCTTC
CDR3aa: CASTDDRYNEQFF

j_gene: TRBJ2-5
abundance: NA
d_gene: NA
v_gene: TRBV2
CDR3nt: TGTGCCAGCAGTGAAGCGCTTCATACAGCCCTTTCTTACTTC
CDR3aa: CASSEALHTALSYF

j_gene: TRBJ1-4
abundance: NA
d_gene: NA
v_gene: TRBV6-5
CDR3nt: TGTGCCAGCAGCAAACTACAGGGAAATGAAAAACTGTTTTTT
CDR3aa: CASSKLQGNEKLFF

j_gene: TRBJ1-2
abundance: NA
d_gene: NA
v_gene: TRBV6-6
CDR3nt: TGTGCCAGCAGTTACCCCTCCTCCCTGAACTATGGCTACACCTTC
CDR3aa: CASSYPSSLNYGYTF

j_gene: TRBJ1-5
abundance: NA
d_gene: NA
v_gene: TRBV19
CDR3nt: TGTGCCAGTAGTTGGCAGGTTGGCAATCAGCCCCAGCATTTT
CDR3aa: CASSWQVGNQPQHF

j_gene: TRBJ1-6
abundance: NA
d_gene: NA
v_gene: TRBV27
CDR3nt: TGTGCCAGCAGTTTATTCGGGCCCCGGGATAATTCACCCCTCCACTTT
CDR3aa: CASSLFGPRDNSPLHF

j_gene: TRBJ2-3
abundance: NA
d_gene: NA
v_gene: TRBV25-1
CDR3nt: TGTGCCAGCAGTGAGGGTCGAAGGATGGATACGCAGTATTTT
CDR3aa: CASSEGRRMDTQYF

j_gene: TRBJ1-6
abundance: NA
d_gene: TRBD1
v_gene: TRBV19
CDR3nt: TGTGCCAGTAGTAGAATTGGGACAGGGGAAAGTTCACCCCTCCACTTT
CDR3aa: CASSRIGTGESSPLHF

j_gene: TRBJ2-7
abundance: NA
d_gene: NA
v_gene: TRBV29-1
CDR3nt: TGCAGCGTTGAGGTTCAGTCGGTGAACGAGCAGTACTTC
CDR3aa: CSVEVQSVNEQYF

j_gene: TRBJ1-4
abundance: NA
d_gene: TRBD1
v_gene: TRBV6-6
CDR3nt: TGTGCCAGCAGTACGGACAGGGATGAAAAACTGTTTTTT
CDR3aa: CASSTDRDEKLFF

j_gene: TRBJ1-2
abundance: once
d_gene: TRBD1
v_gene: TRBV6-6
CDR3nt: TGTGCCAGCACCATAGGGGCGACAGGGGTGGACTATGGCTACACCTTC
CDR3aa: CASTIGATGVDYGYTF

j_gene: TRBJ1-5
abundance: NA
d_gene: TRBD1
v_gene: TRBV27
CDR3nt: TGTGCCAGCAGTTTTATCGACAGGGTTGGGCCCCAGCATTTT
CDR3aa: CASSFIDRVGPQHF

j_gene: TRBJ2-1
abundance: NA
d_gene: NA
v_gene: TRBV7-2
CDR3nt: TGTGCCAGCAGCTTAGTAAGCGGCGACTACAATGAGCAGTTCTTC
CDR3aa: CASSLVSGDYNEQFF

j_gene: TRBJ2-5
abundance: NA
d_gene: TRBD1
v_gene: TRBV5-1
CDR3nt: TGCGCCAGCAGCTTTACGCCAGGGGGCCCTTCCGGGGAGACCCAGTACTTC
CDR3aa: CASSFTPGGPSGETQYF

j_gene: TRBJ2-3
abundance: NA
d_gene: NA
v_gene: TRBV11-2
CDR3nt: TGTGCCAGCGATGGGGGAACAGATACGCAGTATTTT
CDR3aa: CASDGGTDTQYF

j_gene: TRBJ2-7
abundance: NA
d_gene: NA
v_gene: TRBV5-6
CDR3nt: TGTGCCAGCAGCTTGGGTCGGTACGAGCAGTACTTC
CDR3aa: CASSLGRYEQYF

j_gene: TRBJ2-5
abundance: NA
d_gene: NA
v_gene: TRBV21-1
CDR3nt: TGTGCCAGCAGCAAAGGTGGAAATTCCGAGACCCAGTACTTC
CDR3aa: CASSKGGNSETQYF

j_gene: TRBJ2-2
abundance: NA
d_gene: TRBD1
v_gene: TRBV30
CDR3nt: TGTGCCTGGACCGGGACAGGGGGTGGTACCGGGGAGCTGTTTTTT
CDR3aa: CAWTGTGGGTGELFF

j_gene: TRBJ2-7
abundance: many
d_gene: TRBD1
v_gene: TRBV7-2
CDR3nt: TGTGCCAGCAGCTTACGGGACAGCTACGAGCAGTACTTC
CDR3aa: CASSLRDSYEQYF

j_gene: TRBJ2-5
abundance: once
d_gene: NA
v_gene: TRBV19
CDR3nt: TGTGCCAGTAGTATAGCCCTCAGTTCCCCAGAGACCCAGTACTTC
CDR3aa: CASSIALSSPETQYF

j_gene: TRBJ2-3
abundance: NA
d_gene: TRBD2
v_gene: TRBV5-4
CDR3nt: TGTGCCAGCACCTATAGCGGGAGCACAGATACGCAGTATTTT
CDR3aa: CASTYSGSTDTQYF

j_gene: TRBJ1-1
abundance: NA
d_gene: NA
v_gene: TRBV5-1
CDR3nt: TGCGCCAGCAGGGCTGGGGGGACTGAAGCTTTCTTT
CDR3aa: CASRAGGTEAFF

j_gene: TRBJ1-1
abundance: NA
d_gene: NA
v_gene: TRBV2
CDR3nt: TGTGCCAGCAGCCGGGACACTGAAGCTTTCTTT
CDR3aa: CASSRDTEAFF

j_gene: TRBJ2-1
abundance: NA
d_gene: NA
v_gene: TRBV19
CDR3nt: TGTGCCAGCCGAGGGGACTCCTTCGATGAGCAGTTCTTC
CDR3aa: CASRGDSFDEQFF

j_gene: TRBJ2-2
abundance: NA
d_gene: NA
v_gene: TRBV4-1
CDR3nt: TGCGCCAGCAGCCAACGACAGGAAAACACCGGGGAGCTGTTTTTT
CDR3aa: CASSQRQENTGELFF

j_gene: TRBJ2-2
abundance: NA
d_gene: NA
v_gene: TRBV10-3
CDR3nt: TGTGCCATCAGGGAGAGTGCGGCTGGGACTTTCCGAGGGATCACCGGGGAGCTGTTTTTT
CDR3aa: CAIRESAAGTFRGITGELFF

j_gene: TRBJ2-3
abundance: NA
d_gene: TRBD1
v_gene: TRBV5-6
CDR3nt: TGTGCCAGCAGCTTGGGGGACAGCACTAGCACAGATACGCAGTATTTT
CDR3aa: CASSLGDSTSTDTQYF

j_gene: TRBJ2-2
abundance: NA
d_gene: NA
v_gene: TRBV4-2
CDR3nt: TGTGCCAGCAGCCAAGATGGCCAGAACACCGGGGAGCTGTTTTTT
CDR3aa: CASSQDGQNTGELFF

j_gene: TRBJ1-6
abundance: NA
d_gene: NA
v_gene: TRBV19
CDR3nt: TGTGCCAGTAGTTCCCCGCGGGCGAATTCACCCCTCCACTTT
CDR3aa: CASSSPRANSPLHF

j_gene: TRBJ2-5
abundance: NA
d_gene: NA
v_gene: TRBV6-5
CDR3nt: TGTGCCAGCAGTTCCCCAGGGGGGAGCAAAGAGACCCAGTACTTC
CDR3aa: CASSSPGGSKETQYF

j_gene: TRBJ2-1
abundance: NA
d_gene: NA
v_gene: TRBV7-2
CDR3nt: TGTGCCAGCAGCTTAGGGGGCCCATACAATGAGCAGTTCTTC
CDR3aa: CASSLGGPYNEQFF

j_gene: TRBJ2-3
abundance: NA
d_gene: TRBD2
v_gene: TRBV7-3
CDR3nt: TGTGCCAGCAGCCTCGGACTAGCGGGAGGTGGCACAGATACGCAGTATTTT
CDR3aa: CASSLGLAGGGTDTQYF